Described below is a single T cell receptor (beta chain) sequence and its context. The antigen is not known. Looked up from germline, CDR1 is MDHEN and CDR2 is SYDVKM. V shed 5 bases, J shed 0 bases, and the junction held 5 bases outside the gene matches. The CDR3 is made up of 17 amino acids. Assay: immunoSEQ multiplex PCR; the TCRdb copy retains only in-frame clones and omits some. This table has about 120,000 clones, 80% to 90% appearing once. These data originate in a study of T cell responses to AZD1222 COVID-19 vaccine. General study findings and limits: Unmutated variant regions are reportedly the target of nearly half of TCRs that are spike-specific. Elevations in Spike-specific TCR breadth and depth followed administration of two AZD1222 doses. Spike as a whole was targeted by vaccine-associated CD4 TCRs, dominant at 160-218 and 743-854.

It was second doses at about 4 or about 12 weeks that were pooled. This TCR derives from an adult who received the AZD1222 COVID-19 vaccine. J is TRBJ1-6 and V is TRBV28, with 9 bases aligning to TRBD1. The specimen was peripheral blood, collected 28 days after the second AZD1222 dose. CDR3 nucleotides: TGTGCCAGCAGTAAAGGGACAGGGAGCTCCTATAATTCACCCCTCCACTTT. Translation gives CASSKGTGSSYNSPLHF.